The T cell receptor (beta chain) described here comes from a study of CD8+ T cells in alopecia areata. RNA was isolated and reverse transcribed to cDNA, the sequencing template. Sequencing was performed with immunoSEQ multiplex PCR; in TCRdb, only in-frame clones are kept and a portion is missing. The repertoire holds 200,000 to 250,000 clones, with approximately 61% as singletons. As to this clone: The same CDR3 arises from other DNA sequences in this sample as well.

Germline CDR1 and CDR2: SGHNT and YYREEE (reference sequence). V lost 0 bases, J lost 7 bases, and 14 bases stayed unmatched. The CDR3 consists of 17 residues. The chain links TRBV5-4 to TRBJ2-5; 8 bases align to TRBD2. This TCR was sampled from a human donor with alopecia areata. Sample: CD4+ T cells sorted from blood, taken at week 0. The CDR3 loop reads CASSLAGAGGPLATQYF. The DNA of the CDR3 is TGTGCCAGCAGCTTGGCCGGGGCGGGGGGACCTCTTGCGACCCAGTACTTC.